This T cell receptor (beta chain) emerged from a study of T cells after yellow fever vaccination. The CDR3 length is 14 residues. Trimming stripped 7 bases from V and 7 bases from J, with 19 bases between. Germline V gene sequence: CDR1 MNHEY, CDR2 SMNVEV (reference sequence). TCRdb reanalysed the 5' RACE reads using MiXCR and keeps one entry per CDR3 protein. The table includes just over 250,000 distinct CDR3 sequences, 5.2% detected once. The chain is built from TRBV27 and TRBJ1-2; unclear D gene. Sequences were derived from CD4+ T cells sorted from PBMCs, sampled on the day of the yellow fever booster vaccination. This receptor was identified in a man between 18 and 29 years old who received the YFV17D yellow fever vaccine. The CDR3 protein is CASTLRGGIRGYTF. CDR3 nucleotide sequence: TGTGCCAGCACCCTACGAGGAGGGATCCGTGGCTACACCTTC.